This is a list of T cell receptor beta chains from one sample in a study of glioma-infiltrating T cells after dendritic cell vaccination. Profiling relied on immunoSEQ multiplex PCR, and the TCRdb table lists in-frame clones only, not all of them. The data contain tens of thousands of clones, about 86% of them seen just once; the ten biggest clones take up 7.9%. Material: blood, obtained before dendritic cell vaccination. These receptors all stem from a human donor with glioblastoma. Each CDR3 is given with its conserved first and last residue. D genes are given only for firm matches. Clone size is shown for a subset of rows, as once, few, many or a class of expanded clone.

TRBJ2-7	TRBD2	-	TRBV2	CASSGWTSTGYEQYF	TGTGCCAGCAGTGGTTGGACTAGCACGGGCTACGAGCAGTACTTC
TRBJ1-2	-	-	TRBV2	CASMGGAGANYGYTF	TGTGCCAGCATGGGGGGGGCAGGGGCTAACTATGGCTACACCTTC
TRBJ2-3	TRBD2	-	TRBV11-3	CASSWTGLGGTDTQYF	TGTGCCAGCAGCTGGACGGGACTAGGGGGGACAGATACGCAGTATTTT
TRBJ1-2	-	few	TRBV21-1	CASSSSGQLEMGYGYTF	TGTGCCAGCAGCAGCTCGGGACAGTTGGAAATGGGGTATGGCTACACCTTC
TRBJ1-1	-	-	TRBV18	CASSQNEDTEAFF	TGTGCCAGCTCACAAAACGAGGACACTGAAGCTTTCTTT
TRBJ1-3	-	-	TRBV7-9	CASSWGGNSGNTIYF	TGTGCCAGCAGCTGGGGCGGAAACTCTGGAAACACCATATATTTT
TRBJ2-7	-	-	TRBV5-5	CASSFQGRVYEQYF	TGTGCCAGCAGCTTCCAGGGGAGGGTCTACGAGCAGTACTTC
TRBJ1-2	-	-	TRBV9	CASSEGYTGSGGGYTF	TGTGCCAGCAGCGAGGGATATACGGGCTCAGGCGGGGGCTACACCTTC
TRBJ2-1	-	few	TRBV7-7	CASSLGSGGFSSSYNEQFF	TGTGCCAGCAGCTTAGGTTCGGGCGGGTTTTCCAGCTCCTACAATGAGCAGTTCTTC
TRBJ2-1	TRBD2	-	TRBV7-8	CASSLVPSGVSYNEQFF	TGTGCCAGCAGCTTAGTTCCTAGCGGGGTCTCCTACAATGAGCAGTTCTTC
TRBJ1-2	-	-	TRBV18	CASSPRRELGDGYTF	TGTGCCAGCTCACCACGACGAGAGCTCGGGGATGGCTACACCTTC
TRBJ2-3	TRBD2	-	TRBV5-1	CASSLERGVDTQYF	TGCGCCAGCAGCTTGGAGCGGGGGGTTGATACGCAGTATTTT